This entry describes one T cell receptor (beta chain). Its antigen is unknown. The CDR3 loop spans 16 amino acids. CDR1 and CDR2 from the germline V gene are SGDLS and YYNGEE. After removal of 3 bases from V and 4 bases from J, the junction contained 9 bases not matched to a gene. This record comes from a study of cytomegalovirus exposure and HLA in healthy donors. PCR used 60 Vbeta primers and 13 Jbeta primers. Generated by immunoSEQ multiplex PCR, the TCRdb table keeps only in-frame clones and is missing some. The data hold 100,000 or so clones, with around 70% observed a single time. Whole-study results and caveats: Some V segments, TRBV6-2 and TRBV6-3 among them, were indistinguishable and were therefore excluded. The study found most TCR sequences rare, yet found some public TCRs in many donors. A previous analysis found most TCR beta V segments productive roughly 87% or roughly 30% of the time.

Sequences were obtained from PBMCs. This TCR derives from a man younger than 40 in good health and CMV-seronegative. This chain connects TRBV9 to TRBJ2-5; 10 nucleotides match TRBD2. Here the CDR3 reads CASSAALAGGAETQYF. The CDR3 DNA sequence: TGTGCCAGCAGCGCCGCTTTAGCGGGAGGAGCAGAGACCCAGTACTTC.